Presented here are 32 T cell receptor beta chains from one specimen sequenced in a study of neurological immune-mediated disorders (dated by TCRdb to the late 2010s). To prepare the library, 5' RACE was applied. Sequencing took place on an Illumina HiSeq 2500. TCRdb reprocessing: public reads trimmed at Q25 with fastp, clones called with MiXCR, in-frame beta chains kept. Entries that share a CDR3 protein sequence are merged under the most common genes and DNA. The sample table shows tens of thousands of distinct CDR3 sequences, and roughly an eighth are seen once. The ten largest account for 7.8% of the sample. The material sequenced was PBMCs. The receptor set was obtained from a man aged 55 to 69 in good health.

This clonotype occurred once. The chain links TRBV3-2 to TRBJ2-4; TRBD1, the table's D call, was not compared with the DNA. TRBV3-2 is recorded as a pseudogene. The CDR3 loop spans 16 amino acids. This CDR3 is CASSPPLRTCENIQYF. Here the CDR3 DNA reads TGTGCCAGCAGCCCACCCCTAAGGACATGTGAAAACATTCAGTACTTC.

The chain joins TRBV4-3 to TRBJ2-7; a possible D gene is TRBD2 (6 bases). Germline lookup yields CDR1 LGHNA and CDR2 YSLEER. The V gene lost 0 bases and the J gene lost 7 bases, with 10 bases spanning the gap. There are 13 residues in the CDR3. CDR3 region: CASSQESGREQYF. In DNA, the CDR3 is TGCGCCAGCAGCCAAGAAAGTGGGAGGGAGCAGTACTTC.

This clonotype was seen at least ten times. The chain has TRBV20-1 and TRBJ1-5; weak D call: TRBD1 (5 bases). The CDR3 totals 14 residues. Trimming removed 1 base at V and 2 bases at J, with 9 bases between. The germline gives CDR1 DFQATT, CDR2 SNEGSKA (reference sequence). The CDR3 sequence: CSARAGSGNQPQHF. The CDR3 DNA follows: TGCAGTGCTAGAGCAGGGTCAGGCAATCAGCCCCAGCATTTT.

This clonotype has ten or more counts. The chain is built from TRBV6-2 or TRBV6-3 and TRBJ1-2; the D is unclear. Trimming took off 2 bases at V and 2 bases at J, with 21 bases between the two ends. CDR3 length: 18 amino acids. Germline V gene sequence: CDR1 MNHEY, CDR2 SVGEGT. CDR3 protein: CASSYPLILGRPNYGYTF. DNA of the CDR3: TGTGCCAGCAGTTACCCCCTAATCCTTGGACGGCCAAACTATGGCTACACCTTC.

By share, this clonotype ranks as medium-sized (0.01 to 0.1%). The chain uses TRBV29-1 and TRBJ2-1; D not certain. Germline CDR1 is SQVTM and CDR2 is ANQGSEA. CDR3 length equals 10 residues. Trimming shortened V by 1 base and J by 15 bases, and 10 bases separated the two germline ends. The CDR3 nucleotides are TGCAGCGTTGAAGTTGGGCATCGGTTCTTC. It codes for CSVEVGHRFF.

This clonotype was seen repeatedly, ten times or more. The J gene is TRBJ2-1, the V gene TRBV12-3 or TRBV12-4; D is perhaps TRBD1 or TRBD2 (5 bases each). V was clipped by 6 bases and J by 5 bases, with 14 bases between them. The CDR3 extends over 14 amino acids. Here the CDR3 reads CASSGARRNNEQFF. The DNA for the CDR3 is TGTGCCAGCAGCGGGGCCCGTAGGAACAATGAGCAGTTCTTC.

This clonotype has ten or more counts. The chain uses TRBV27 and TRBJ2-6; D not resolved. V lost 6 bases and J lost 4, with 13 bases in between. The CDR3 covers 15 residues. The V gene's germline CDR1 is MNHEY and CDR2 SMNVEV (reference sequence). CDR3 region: CASRRASLGANVLTF. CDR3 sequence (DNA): TGTGCCAGCAGAAGAGCCTCTCTGGGGGCCAACGTCCTGACTTTC.

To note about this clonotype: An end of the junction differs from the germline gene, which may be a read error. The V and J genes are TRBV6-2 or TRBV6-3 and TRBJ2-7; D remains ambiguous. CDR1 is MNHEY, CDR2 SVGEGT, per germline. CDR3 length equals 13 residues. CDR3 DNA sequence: TGTGCCAGCAGTTACCCGGACGGCCTCGAGCATTACTTC. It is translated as CASSYPDGLEHYF.

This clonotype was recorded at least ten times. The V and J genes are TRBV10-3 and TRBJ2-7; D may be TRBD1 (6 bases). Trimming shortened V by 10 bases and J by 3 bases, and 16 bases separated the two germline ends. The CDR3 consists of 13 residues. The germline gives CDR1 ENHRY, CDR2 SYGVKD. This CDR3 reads CANAPTGDYEQYF. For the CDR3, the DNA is TGTGCCAACGCACCGACAGGCGACTACGAGCAGTACTTC.

In DNA form, the CDR3 reads TGTGCCAGCAGCCAAGATCTCCCGGACAGTAATTCACCCCTCCACTTT. It is translated as CASSQDLPDSNSPLHF. The rearrangement links TRBV14 to TRBJ1-6; D is possibly TRBD1 (6 bases). The CDR3 extends over 16 amino acids. V lost 0 bases, J lost 6 bases, and 12 bases lay in between. Germline values: CDR1 SGHDN, CDR2 FVKESK.

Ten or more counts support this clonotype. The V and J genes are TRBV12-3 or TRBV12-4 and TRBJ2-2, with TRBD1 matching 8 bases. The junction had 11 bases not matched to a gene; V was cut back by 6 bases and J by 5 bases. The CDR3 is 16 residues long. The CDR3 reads CASSPDRATVTGELFF. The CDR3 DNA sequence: TGTGCCAGCAGCCCGGACAGGGCGACGGTGACCGGGGAGCTGTTTTTT.

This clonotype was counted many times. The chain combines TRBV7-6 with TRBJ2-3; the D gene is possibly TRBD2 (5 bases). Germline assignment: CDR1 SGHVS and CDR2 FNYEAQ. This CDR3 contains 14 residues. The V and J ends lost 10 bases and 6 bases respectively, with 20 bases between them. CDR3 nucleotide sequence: TGTGCCACCGCGTCTGGAGGACCAAGGGATACGCAGTATTTT. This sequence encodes CATASGGPRDTQYF.

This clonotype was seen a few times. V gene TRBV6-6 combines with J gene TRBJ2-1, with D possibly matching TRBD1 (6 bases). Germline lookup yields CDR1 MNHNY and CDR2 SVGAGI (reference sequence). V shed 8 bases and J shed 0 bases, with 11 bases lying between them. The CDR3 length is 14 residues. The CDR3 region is CASVKDSSYNEQFF. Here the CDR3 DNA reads TGTGCCAGCGTGAAGGACAGCTCCTACAATGAGCAGTTCTTC.

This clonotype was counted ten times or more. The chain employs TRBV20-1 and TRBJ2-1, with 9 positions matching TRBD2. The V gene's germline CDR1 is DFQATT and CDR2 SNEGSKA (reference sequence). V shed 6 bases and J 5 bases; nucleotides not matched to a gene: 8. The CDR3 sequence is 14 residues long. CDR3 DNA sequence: TGCAGTGCAAAAACTAGCGGGTCCCACAATGAGCAGTTCTTC. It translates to CSAKTSGSHNEQFF.

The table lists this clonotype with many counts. The DNA of the CDR3 is TGTGCCACGGCTGTAGCGGGAAACACCGGGGAGCTGTTTTTT. Its protein product is CATAVAGNTGELFF. The rearrangement uses TRBV10-3 and TRBJ2-2; 8 nucleotides line up with TRBD2. From germline, CDR1 is ENHRY and CDR2 SYGVKD. This CDR3 has 14 amino acids. V was clipped by 10 bases and J by 2 bases; unmatched bases: 6.

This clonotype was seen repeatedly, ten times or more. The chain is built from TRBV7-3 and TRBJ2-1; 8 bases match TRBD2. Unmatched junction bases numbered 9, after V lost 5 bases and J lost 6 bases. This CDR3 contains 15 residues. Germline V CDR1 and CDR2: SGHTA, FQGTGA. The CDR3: CASSVSGTRANEQFF. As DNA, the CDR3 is TGTGCCAGCAGCGTATCCGGGACTAGAGCCAATGAGCAGTTCTTC.

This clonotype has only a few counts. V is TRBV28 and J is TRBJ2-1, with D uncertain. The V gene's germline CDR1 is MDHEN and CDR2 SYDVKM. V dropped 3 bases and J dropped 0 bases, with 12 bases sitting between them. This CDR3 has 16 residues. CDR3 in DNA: TGTGCCAGCAGTTTGTTCGCTATCCACTCCTACAATGAGCAGTTCTTC. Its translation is CASSLFAIHSYNEQFF. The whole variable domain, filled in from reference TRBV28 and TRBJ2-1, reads DVKVTQSSRYLVKRTGEKVFLECVQDMDHENMFWYRQDPGLGLRLIYFSYDVKMKEKGDIPEGYSVSREKKERFSLILESASTNQTSMYLCASSLFAIHSYNEQFFGPGTRLTVL.

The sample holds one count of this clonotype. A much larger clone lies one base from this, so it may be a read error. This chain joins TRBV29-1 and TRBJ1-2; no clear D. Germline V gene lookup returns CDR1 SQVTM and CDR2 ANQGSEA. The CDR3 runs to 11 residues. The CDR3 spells CIVGANYGYTF. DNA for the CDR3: TGCATCGTCGGGGCTAACTATGGCTACACCTTC.

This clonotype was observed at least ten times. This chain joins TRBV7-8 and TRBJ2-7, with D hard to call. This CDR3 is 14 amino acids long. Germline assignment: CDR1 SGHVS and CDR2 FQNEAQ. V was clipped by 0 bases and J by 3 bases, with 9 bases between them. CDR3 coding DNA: TGTGCCAGCAGCTTAGCGCACAACGGCTACGAGCAGTACTTC. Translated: CASSLAHNGYEQYF.

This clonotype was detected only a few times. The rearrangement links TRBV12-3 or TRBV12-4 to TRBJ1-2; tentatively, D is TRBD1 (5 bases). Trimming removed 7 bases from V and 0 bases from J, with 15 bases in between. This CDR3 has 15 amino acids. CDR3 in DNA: TGTGCCAGCACTAAAAGTGGGGGAGCTAACTATGGCTACACCTTC. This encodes CASTKSGGANYGYTF.

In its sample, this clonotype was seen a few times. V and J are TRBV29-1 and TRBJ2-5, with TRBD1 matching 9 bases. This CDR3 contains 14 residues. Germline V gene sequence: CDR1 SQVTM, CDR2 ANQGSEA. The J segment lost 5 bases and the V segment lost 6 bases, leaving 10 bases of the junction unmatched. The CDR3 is CSVDGTGQWETQYF. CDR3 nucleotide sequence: TGCAGCGTCGATGGGACAGGGCAGTGGGAGACCCAGTACTTC. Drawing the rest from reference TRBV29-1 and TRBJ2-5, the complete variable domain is SAVISQKPSRDICQRGTSLTIQCQVDSQVTMMFWYRQQPGQSLTLIATANQGSEATYESGFVIDKFPISRPNLTFSTLTVSNMSPEDSSIYLCSVDGTGQWETQYFGPGTRLLVL.

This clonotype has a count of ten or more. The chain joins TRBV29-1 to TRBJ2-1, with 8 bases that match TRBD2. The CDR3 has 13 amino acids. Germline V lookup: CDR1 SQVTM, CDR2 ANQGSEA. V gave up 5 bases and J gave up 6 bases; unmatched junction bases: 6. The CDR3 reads CSVPSGRINEQFF. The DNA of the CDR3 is TGCAGCGTTCCCAGCGGGAGAATCAATGAGCAGTTCTTC.

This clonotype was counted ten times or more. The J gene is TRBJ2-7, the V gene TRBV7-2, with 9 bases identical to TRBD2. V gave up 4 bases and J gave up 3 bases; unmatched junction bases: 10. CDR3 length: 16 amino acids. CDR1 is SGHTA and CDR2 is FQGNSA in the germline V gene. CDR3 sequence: CASSWKSGRTHYEQYF. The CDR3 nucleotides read TGTGCCAGCAGCTGGAAAAGCGGGAGGACTCACTACGAGCAGTACTTC.

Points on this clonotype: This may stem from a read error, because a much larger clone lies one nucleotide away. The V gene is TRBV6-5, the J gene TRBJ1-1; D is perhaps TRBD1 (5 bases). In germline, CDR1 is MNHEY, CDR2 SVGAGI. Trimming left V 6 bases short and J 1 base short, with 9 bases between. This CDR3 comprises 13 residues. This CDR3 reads CASRRGSNTEAFF. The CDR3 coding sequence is TGTGCCAGCAGGAGGGGATCGAACACTGAAGCTTTCTTT.

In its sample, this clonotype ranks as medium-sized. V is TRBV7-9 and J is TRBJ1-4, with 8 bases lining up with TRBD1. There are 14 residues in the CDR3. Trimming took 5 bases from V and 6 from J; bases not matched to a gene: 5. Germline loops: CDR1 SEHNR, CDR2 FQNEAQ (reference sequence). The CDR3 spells CASSQTGVHEKLFF. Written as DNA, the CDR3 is TGTGCCAGCAGCCAGACAGGGGTCCATGAAAAACTGTTTTTT.

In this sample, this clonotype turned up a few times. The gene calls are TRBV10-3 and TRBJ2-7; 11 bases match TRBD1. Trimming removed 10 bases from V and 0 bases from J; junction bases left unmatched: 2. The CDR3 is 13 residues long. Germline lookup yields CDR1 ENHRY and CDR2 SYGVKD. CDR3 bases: TGTGCCACCGGACAGGGGGCCTCCTACGAGCAGTACTTC. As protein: CATGQGASYEQYF.

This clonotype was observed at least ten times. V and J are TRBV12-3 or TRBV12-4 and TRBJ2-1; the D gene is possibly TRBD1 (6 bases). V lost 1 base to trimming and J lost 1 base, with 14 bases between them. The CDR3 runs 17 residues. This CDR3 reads CASSLGDRTISYNEQFF. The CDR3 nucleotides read TGTGCCAGCAGTTTAGGAGACAGGACCATATCCTACAATGAGCAGTTCTTC.

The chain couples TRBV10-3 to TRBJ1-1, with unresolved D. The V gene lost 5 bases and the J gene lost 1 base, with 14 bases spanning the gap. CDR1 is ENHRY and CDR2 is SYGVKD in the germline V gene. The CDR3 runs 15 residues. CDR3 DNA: TGTGCCATCAGTAGTGTTGGGCGGCGGAACACTGAAGCTTTCTTT. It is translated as CAISSVGRRNTEAFF.

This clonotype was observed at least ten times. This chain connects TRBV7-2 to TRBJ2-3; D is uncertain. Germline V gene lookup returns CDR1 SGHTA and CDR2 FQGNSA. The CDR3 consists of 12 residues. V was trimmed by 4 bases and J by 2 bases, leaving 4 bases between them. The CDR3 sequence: CASSWATDTQYF. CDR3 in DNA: TGTGCCAGCAGCTGGGCCACAGATACGCAGTATTTT.

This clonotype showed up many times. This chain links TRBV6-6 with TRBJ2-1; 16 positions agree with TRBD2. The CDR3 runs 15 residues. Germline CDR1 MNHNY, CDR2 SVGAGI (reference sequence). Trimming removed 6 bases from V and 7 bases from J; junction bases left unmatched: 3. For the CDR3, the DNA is TGTGCCAGCAGCAAGGGACTAGCGGGAGGGAATGAGCAGTTCTTC. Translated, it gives CASSKGLAGGNEQFF.

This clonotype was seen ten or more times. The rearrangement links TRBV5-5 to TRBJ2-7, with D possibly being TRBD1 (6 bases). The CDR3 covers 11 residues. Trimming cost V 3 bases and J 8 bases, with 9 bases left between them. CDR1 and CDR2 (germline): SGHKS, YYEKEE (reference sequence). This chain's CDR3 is CASSSGQQQYF. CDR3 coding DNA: TGTGCCAGCAGCTCTGGACAGCAGCAGTACTTC.

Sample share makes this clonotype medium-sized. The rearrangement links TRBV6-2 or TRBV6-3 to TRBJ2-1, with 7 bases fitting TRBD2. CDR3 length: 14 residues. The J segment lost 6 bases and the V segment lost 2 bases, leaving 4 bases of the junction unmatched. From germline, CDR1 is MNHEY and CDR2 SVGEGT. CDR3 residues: CASSYAGTTNEQFF. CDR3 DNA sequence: TGTGCCAGCAGTTACGCCGGGACTACCAATGAGCAGTTCTTC.